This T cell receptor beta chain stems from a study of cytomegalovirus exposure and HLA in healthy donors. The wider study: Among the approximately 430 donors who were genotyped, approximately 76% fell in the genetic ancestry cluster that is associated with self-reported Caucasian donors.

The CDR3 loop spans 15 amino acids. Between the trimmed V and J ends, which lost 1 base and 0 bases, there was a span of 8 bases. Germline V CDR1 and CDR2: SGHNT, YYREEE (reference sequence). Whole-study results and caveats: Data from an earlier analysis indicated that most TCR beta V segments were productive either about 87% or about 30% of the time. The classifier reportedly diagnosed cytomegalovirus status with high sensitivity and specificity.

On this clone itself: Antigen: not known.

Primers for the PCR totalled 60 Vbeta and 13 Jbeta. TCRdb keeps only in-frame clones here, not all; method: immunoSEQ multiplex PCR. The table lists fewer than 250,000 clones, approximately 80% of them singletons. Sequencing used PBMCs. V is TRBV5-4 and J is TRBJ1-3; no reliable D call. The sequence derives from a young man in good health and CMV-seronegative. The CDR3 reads CASSLSVDSGNTIYF. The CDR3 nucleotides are TGTGCCAGCAGCTTGTCAGTCGACTCTGGAAACACCATATATTTT.